This T cell receptor (beta chain) was identified during a study of control samples from healthy donors and cancer patients. The method was immunoSEQ multiplex PCR; TCRdb's version includes in-frame clones alone and lacks a portion of them. Among about 120,000 clones listed, roughly 91% were seen once. There are 14 residues in the CDR3. V was trimmed by 0 bases and J by 4 bases, leaving 10 bases between them. Germline CDR1 reads SGHRS; CDR2 reads YFSETQ. The receptor comes from a woman in her seventies in good health. The J gene is TRBJ1-2, the V gene TRBV5-1; the D is unclear. Sequencing used blood. CDR3 sequence reads: CASSLESPSYGYTF. The CDR3 bases are TGCGCCAGCAGCTTGGAAAGCCCGAGCTATGGCTACACCTTC.